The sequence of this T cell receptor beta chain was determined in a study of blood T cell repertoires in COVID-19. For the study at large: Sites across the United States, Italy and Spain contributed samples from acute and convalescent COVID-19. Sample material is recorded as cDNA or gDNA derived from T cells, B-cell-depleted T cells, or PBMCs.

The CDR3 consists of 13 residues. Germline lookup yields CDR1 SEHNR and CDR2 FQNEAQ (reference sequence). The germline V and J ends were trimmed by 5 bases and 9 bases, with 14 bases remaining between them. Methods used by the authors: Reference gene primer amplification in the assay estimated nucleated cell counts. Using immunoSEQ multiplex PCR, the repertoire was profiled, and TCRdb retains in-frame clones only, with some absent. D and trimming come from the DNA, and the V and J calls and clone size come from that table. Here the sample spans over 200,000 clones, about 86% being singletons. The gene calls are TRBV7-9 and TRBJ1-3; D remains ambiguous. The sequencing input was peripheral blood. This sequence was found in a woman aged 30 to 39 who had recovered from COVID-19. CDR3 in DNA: TGTGCCAGCAGCACAGAGAAGGGAGTCACCATATATTTT. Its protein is CASSTEKGVTIYF.